What follows are 28 T cell receptor beta chains derived from one specimen sequenced in a study of blood T cell repertoires in COVID-19. Method: immunoSEQ multiplex PCR; TCRdb's copy keeps in-frame clones and lacks some. The table has around 150,000 clones, 90% seen once; the top ten hold 15% to 20%. What was sequenced was peripheral blood. Receptors were obtained from a man in his 60s with active or convalescent COVID-19.

The V gene is TRBV7-9, the J gene TRBJ1-6; D unresolved. V was clipped by 7 bases and J by 2 bases, with 12 bases between them. This CDR3 is 15 amino acids long. The germline CDR1 and CDR2 sequences are SEHNR and FQNEAQ (reference sequence). CDR3 loop: CASTSITAYNSPLHF. DNA for the CDR3: TGTGCCAGCACCTCGATAACAGCCTATAATTCACCCCTCCACTTT.

V and J are TRBV10-1 and TRBJ2-3; D remains unclear. Germline loops: CDR1 WNHNN, CDR2 SYGVQD (reference sequence). V lost 3 bases and J 0 bases, leaving 10 bases between the germline ends. The CDR3 totals 15 residues. The CDR3 here is CASSDRQPSTDTQYF. CDR3 coding DNA: TGCGCCAGCAGTGACCGACAACCAAGCACAGATACGCAGTATTTT.

This chain links TRBV7-2 with TRBJ1-4; 7 nucleotides agree with TRBD1. V lost 8 bases and J lost 7; bases outside the gene matches: 4. There are 12 residues in the CDR3. Germline V gene data show CDR1 as SGHTA and CDR2 as FQGNSA. This CDR3 is CASRRDSEKLFF. The CDR3 nucleotides are TGTGCCAGCCGTAGGGACAGTGAAAAACTGTTTTTT.

The CDR3 protein is CASSYSARNTEAFF. The CDR3 nucleotides are TGTGCCAGCAGTTATTCTGCGAGGAACACTGAAGCTTTCTTT. The chain links TRBV6-5 to TRBJ1-1; no definite D call. Trimming pared 3 bases from V and 1 base from J, leaving 9 bases between. CDR3 size: 14 residues. Germline V gene lookup returns CDR1 MNHEY and CDR2 SVGAGI.

The chain links TRBV10-1 to TRBJ1-1, with D maybe TRBD1 (5 bases). V was pared by 6 bases and J by 7 bases, with 12 bases between. Germline V gene lookup returns CDR1 WNHNN and CDR2 SYGVQD (reference sequence). This CDR3 has 12 residues. Written as DNA, the CDR3 is TGCGCCAGCAGCCCCGGGGGAAATGAAGCTTTCTTT. It codes for CASSPGGNEAFF.

The chain uses TRBV5-1 and TRBJ2-3; no clear D. Per germline, CDR1 SGHRS and CDR2 YFSETQ. Deletions cut 0 bases from V and 3 bases from J, with 11 bases between. This CDR3 is built from 15 residues. The CDR3 spells CASSLGHPETDTQYF. Written as DNA, the CDR3 is TGCGCCAGCAGCTTGGGACATCCTGAGACAGATACGCAGTATTTT.

This clone showed up just once. V gene TRBV7-2 combines with J gene TRBJ1-4; no reliable D call. V was shortened by 5 bases and J by 10 bases, with 20 bases between the two germline ends. This CDR3 has 15 residues. Germline CDR1 is SGHTA and CDR2 is FQGNSA. The CDR3 DNA sequence: TGTGCCAGCAGCCCACAGATTTACGGCAACGGAAAACTGTTTTTT. Residues: CASSPQIYGNGKLFF.

The chain is built from TRBV11-3 and TRBJ2-1; TRBD2 aligns across 8 bases. J lost 5 bases, V lost 3 bases, and 6 bases had no gene match. The germline gives CDR1 SGHNT, CDR2 YENEEA. The CDR3 sequence is 15 residues long. CDR3 protein: CASSFSAGANNEQFF. The DNA of the CDR3 is TGTGCCAGCAGCTTCTCAGCGGGGGCTAACAATGAGCAGTTCTTC.

The CDR3 DNA is TGTGCCTGGATGGAAGGGGGCGCTCAGTACGAGCAGTACTTC. It translates to CAWMEGGAQYEQYF. The V gene is TRBV30, the J gene TRBJ2-7, with TRBD1 identical over 7 bases. V lost 4 bases to trimming and J lost 4 bases; unmatched junction nucleotides: 10. This CDR3 is built from 14 residues. Germline V gene sequence: CDR1 GTSNPN, CDR2 SVGIG (reference sequence). Full variable domain (missing parts from reference TRBV30 and TRBJ2-7): SQTIHQWPATLVQPVGSPLSLECTVEGTSNPNLYWYRQAAGRGLQLLFYSVGIGQISSEVPQNLSASRPQDRQFILSSKKLLLSDSGFYLCAWMEGGAQYEQYFGPGTRLTVT.

This clone was observed a handful of times. The chain is built from TRBV7-9 and TRBJ1-1, with 9 nucleotides matching TRBD1. The trim removed 3 bases at V and 5 bases at J, leaving 7 bases unmatched. CDR1 is SEHNR and CDR2 is FQNEAQ in the germline V gene (reference sequence). This CDR3 is 15 amino acids long. CDR3 DNA: TGTGCCAGCAGCTTCGAGACAGGGGGTGTAACTGAAGCTTTCTTT. Translating it yields CASSFETGGVTEAFF. The full variable domain, rest sourced from reference TRBV7-9 and TRBJ1-1, is DTGVSQNPRHKITKRGQNVTFRCDPISEHNRLYWYRQTLGQGPEFLTYFQNEAQLEKSRLLSDRFSAERPKGSFSTLEIQRTEQGDSAMYLCASSFETGGVTEAFFGQGTRLTVV.

This clone has a single count. V is TRBV19 and J is TRBJ1-5, with TRBD1 as a possible D gene (5 bases). This CDR3 is 15 amino acids long. Trimming removed 3 bases from V and 0 bases from J, with 9 bases in between. Germline-derived CDR1 and CDR2 are LNHDA and SQIVND (reference sequence). DNA for the CDR3: TGTGCCAGTAGTATTCGGGGGGGTAGCAATCAGCCCCAGCATTTT. It is translated as CASSIRGGSNQPQHF.

The gene calls are TRBV6-4 and TRBJ2-3; 7 bases are shared with TRBD2. This CDR3 is built from 15 residues. With V trimmed by 5 bases and J by 2 bases, 7 bases remained unmatched. CDR1 MRHNA and CDR2 SNTAGT come from the germline V gene. CDR3 nucleotide sequence: TGTGCCAGCAGTCCACTCGGACTAGACACAGATACGCAGTATTTT. Its protein is CASSPLGLDTDTQYF.

The chain has TRBV11-2 and TRBJ1-2, with 8 positions matching TRBD1. CDR1 SGHAT and CDR2 FQNNGV come from the germline V gene. Losses at the gene ends were 4 bases for V and 5 bases for J; bases not matched to a gene: 9. The CDR3 length is 15 residues. This chain's CDR3 is CASSSRTGNLYGYTF. CDR3 bases: TGTGCCAGCAGCTCGAGGACAGGGAATCTTTATGGCTACACCTTC. The variable domain in full, with the rest retrieved from reference TRBV11-2 and TRBJ1-2, is EAGVAQSPRYKIIEKRQSVAFWCNPISGHATLYWYQQILGQGPKLLIQFQNNGVVDDSQLPKDRFSAERLKGVDSTLKIQPAKLEDSAVYLCASSSRTGNLYGYTFGSGTRLTVV.

This clone was seen only once. The chain is built from TRBV11-3 and TRBJ2-1, with D perhaps matching TRBD1 (6 bases). Germline V gene data show CDR1 as SGHNT and CDR2 as YENEEA. The V and J ends lost 3 bases and 10 bases respectively, with 10 bases between them. This CDR3 is built from 12 residues. The CDR3 region is CASSFTGYEQFF. CDR3 nucleotide sequence: TGTGCCAGCAGCTTTACAGGGTACGAGCAGTTCTTC.

The chain couples TRBV6-5 to TRBJ1-2, with TRBD1 matching 8 bases. V dropped 6 bases and J dropped 3; count of bases not matched to a gene: 3. Looked up from germline, CDR1 is MNHEY and CDR2 is SVGAGI. This CDR3 is 13 amino acids long. The CDR3 DNA reads TGTGCCAGCAGCGGACAGGGAGACTATGGCTACACCTTC. It yields the protein CASSGQGDYGYTF.

This chain joins TRBV5-1 and TRBJ2-1; 8 bases agree with TRBD1. Germline CDR1 reads SGHRS; CDR2 reads YFSETQ. The CDR3 is 16 residues long. The V segment lost 0 bases and the J segment 5 bases; nucleotides outside the gene matches: 7. In DNA form, the CDR3 reads TGCGCCAGCAGCTTGGTGGGTCAGGGGGCCAACAATGAGCAGTTCTTC. Its translation is CASSLVGQGANNEQFF.

V gene TRBV6-6 combines with J gene TRBJ2-7; 9 bases line up with TRBD2. Germline CDR1 reads MNHNY; CDR2 reads SVGAGI (reference sequence). After removal of 6 bases from V and 2 bases from J, the junction contained 8 bases not matched to a gene. The CDR3 has 15 amino acids. CDR3 nucleotide sequence: TGTGCCAGCAGATTTCGACTAGCGGAGGCCTACGAGCAGTACTTC. It codes for CASRFRLAEAYEQYF.

V usage is TRBV3-1 (or the pseudogene TRBV3-2) and J usage is TRBJ1-2; D remains unclear. The germline V gene has CDR1 LGHDT and CDR2 YNNKEL (reference sequence). The V and J ends lost 6 bases and 8 bases respectively, with 19 bases between them. The CDR3 is 14 residues long. The CDR3 DNA is TGTGCCAGCAGTGGAGGTGGTAGGGCGAGCGGCTACACCTTC. Amino acids: CASSGGGRASGYTF.

This clone was seen once. The chain employs TRBV7-9 and TRBJ1-1; D remains ambiguous. This CDR3 is 17 amino acids long. Per germline, CDR1 SEHNR and CDR2 FQNEAQ (reference sequence). Trimming shortened V by 2 bases and J by 1 base, and 17 bases separated the two germline ends. The CDR3, as DNA: TGTGCCAGCAGCTTAACCGACCGCTTAGGAGGGAACACTGAAGCTTTCTTT. This sequence encodes CASSLTDRLGGNTEAFF.

This clone was counted a few times. The chain carries TRBV27 and TRBJ1-3; 8 bases are a match to TRBD1. The CDR3 extends over 14 amino acids. V lost 6 bases to trimming and J lost 3 bases; unmatched junction nucleotides: 4. CDR1 and CDR2 (germline): MNHEY, SMNVEV (reference sequence). Here the CDR3 DNA reads TGTGCCAGCAGGAAACAGGGGGATGGAAACACCATATATTTT. Encoded protein: CASRKQGDGNTIYF.

The chain couples TRBV5-5 to TRBJ1-3, with D unresolved. The CDR3 loop spans 18 amino acids. V was clipped by 0 bases and J by 0 bases, with 16 bases between them. CDR1 and CDR2 from the germline V gene are SGHKS and YYEKEE (reference sequence). The chain's CDR3 is CASSLEVMQRLSGNTIYF. In DNA, the CDR3 is TGTGCCAGCAGCTTGGAGGTGATGCAGCGACTCTCTGGAAACACCATATATTTT.

The rearrangement uses TRBV27 and TRBJ2-7; 12 bases align to TRBD2. This CDR3 is built from 15 residues. The V gene end was trimmed by 2 bases and the J gene end by 3 bases; junction bases not matched to a gene: 2. Germline V gene data show CDR1 as MNHEY and CDR2 as SMNVEV (reference sequence). As DNA, the CDR3 is TGTGCCAGCAGTTTACGACTAGCGGGGGTCTACGAGCAGTACTTC. Amino acids: CASSLRLAGVYEQYF.

This clone was counted a single time. J is TRBJ2-5 and V is TRBV9, with D perhaps matching TRBD2 (7 bases). V lost 0 bases to trimming and J lost 5 bases, with 14 bases between them. Germline values: CDR1 SGDLS, CDR2 YYNGEE. The CDR3 extends over 15 amino acids. The CDR3 is CASSVASGGWETQYF. CDR3 in DNA: TGTGCCAGCAGCGTAGCTTCGGGGGGCTGGGAGACCCAGTACTTC.

The CDR3 reads CASSEKSVYEQYF. The CDR3 DNA is TGCGCCAGCAGTGAGAAGAGCGTCTACGAGCAGTACTTC. The chain links TRBV10-1 to TRBJ2-7, with D hard to call. Germline-derived CDR1 and CDR2 are WNHNN and SYGVQD (reference sequence). V was pared by 2 bases and J by 3 bases, with 8 bases between. The CDR3 consists of 13 residues.

The table lists this clone with a count of one. The rearrangement links TRBV28 to TRBJ1-2; D is ambiguous. Germline assignment: CDR1 MDHEN and CDR2 SYDVKM. CDR3 length: 15 amino acids. V shed 1 base and J shed 3 bases, with 12 bases lying between them. The CDR3 DNA reads TGTGCCAGCAGTTTATCTCGGCGGCTTTACTATGGCTACACCTTC. Amino acids: CASSLSRRLYYGYTF.

The rearrangement links TRBV19 to TRBJ1-5; D is unresolved. Per germline, CDR1 LNHDA and CDR2 SQIVND (reference sequence). The CDR3 contains 15 residues. V was trimmed by 7 bases and J by 4 bases, leaving 17 bases between them. This chain's CDR3 is CASNGVDAKNQPQHF. The CDR3 bases are TGTGCCAGTAACGGGGTGGACGCAAAAAATCAGCCCCAGCATTTT.

This clone has only one observation. This chain links TRBV19 with TRBJ1-4; D is possibly TRBD1 (6 bases). Germline loops: CDR1 LNHDA, CDR2 SQIVND (reference sequence). Deletions cut 0 bases from V and 4 bases from J, with 18 bases between. This CDR3 spans 18 amino acids. CDR3 residues: CASSIDPPLQGYNEKLFF. The CDR3 coding sequence is TGTGCCAGTAGTATAGATCCACCGTTACAGGGTTATAATGAAAAACTGTTTTTT.

This clone has just a few counts. CDR3 residues: CASRGTGSQPQHF. In DNA form, the CDR3 reads TGTGCCAGCCGAGGGACAGGGAGCCAGCCCCAGCATTTT. This chain uses TRBV7-2 with TRBJ1-5, with 9 bases identical to TRBD1. Germline V gene lookup returns CDR1 SGHTA and CDR2 FQGNSA. The CDR3 length is 13 residues. Trimming removed 8 bases from V and 7 bases from J; junction bases left unmatched: 6.